Listed below are T cell receptor beta chains from one sample, sequenced in a study of T cell responses to AZD1222 COVID-19 vaccine. Clones were sequenced by immunoSEQ multiplex PCR, and TCRdb holds only the in-frame ones, with some missing. The table lists approximately 100,000 clones, approximately 90% of them singletons. The material sequenced was peripheral blood, taken 28 days after the second AZD1222 dose. The receptor set was obtained from an adult who received the AZD1222 COVID-19 vaccine. The CDR3 runs from the conserved cysteine through the conserved F or W.

j_gene | v_gene | CDR3aa
TRBJ1-6 | TRBV9 | CASSAPGDARGAPLHF
TRBJ1-6 | TRBV5-8 | CASRQIRAPHSPLHF
TRBJ2-2 | TRBV7-6 | CASSFSGTGNTGELFF
TRBJ1-1 | TRBV20-1 | CSASRSPFPGTEAFF
TRBJ2-7 | TRBV3-1/TRBV3-2 | CASSQRGQGYEQYF
TRBJ1-5 | TRBV19 | CASRMMFGGGQPQHF
TRBJ2-1 | TRBV24-1 | CATSEWSGNNEQFF
TRBJ1-4 | TRBV7-6 | CASSLDRFPEKLFF
TRBJ1-1 | TRBV5-1 | CASSGQVNTEAFF
TRBJ1-2 | TRBV20-1 | CSASLTGDGYTF
TRBJ1-1 | TRBV6-5 | CASRMEMNTEAFF
TRBJ2-7 | TRBV29-1 | CSVVSSEATYEQYF
TRBJ1-4 | TRBV10-3 | CAISKGGFEKLFF
TRBJ1-2 | TRBV30 | CAWSRQPDNYGYTF
TRBJ1-5 | TRBV6-5 | CASGGGLGNQPQHF
TRBJ1-2 | TRBV7-2 | CASSPNRGQTAGYTF
TRBJ1-1 | TRBV7-9 | CASSFGDTEAFF
TRBJ2-1 | TRBV4-1 | CASSPGLAGISYNEQFF
TRBJ1-2 | TRBV6-2/TRBV6-3 | CASSYRGTAGYTF
TRBJ1-1 | TRBV27 | CASSLQGGVTEAFF
TRBJ1-2 | TRBV18 | CASSPGQGESRGYTF
TRBJ2-7 | TRBV15 | CATSATGSTYEQYF
TRBJ2-3 | TRBV7-2 | CASSLAGTSQSDTQYF
TRBJ2-7 | TRBV3-1/TRBV3-2 | CASSHAPAEQYF
TRBJ1-1 | TRBV5-4 | CASSLREYMNTEAFF
TRBJ2-2 | TRBV25-1 | CASSLTGANTGELFF
TRBJ1-2 | TRBV10-3 | CAISVEDRGLSGYTF
TRBJ1-3 | TRBV19 | CASRFFGSGNTIYF
TRBJ1-5 | TRBV7-8 | CASSLQGTGGNQPQHF
TRBJ1-5 | TRBV19 | CASSMGTGMGQPQHF
TRBJ1-2 | TRBV4-1 | CASSPRTETSSGYTF
TRBJ2-7 | TRBV3-1/TRBV3-2 | CASSQTGNSEQYF
TRBJ2-7 | TRBV3-1/TRBV3-2 | CASSQDSVYEQYF
TRBJ2-7 | TRBV28 | CASSHPQRVGSYEQYF
TRBJ2-7 | TRBV7-9 | CASSLKPGRTRGEQYF
TRBJ2-7 | TRBV20-1 | CSAKVSEQYF
TRBJ1-3 | TRBV9 | CASSVGQAGNTIYF
TRBJ1-6 | TRBV14 | CASSPMGAGHNSPLHF
TRBJ2-1 | TRBV3-1/TRBV3-2 | CASSPSSGLWSEQFF
TRBJ1-5 | TRBV18 | CASSPQGLINQPQHF
TRBJ2-3 | TRBV5-1 | CASSLGQGGVSDTQYF
TRBJ2-3 | TRBV4-1 | CASSTDRGRTQYF
TRBJ2-1 | TRBV28 | CASSLSWCARATNEQFF
TRBJ2-1 | TRBV4-1 | CASSQVGGASYNEQFF
TRBJ1-1 | TRBV2 | CASSDTRDTEAFF
TRBJ2-3 | TRBV14 | CASSQAQTVYF
TRBJ1-2 | TRBV11-1 | CASSSRHRGNYGYTF
TRBJ2-7 | TRBV28 | CASSLAGEGSYEQYF
TRBJ2-2 | TRBV2 | CASSELVAGELFF
TRBJ1-6 | TRBV28 | CASSRDRFDSPLHF
TRBJ2-7 | TRBV6-5 | CASRTGLAASYEQYF
TRBJ1-5 | TRBV10-3 | CAISTTGNNQPQHF
TRBJ1-2 | TRBV21-1 | CASSQGAGGYTF
TRBJ2-1 | TRBV5-1 | CASSSGGFSYNEQFF